Listed below are T cell receptor beta chains from one sample, sequenced in a study of T-cell memory formation after mild COVID-19. TCRdb used MiXCR to reprocess the 5' RACE reads, holding one entry per CDR3 protein. The profile covers 25,000 to 30,000 distinct CDR3 sequences, with roughly a sixth appearing a single time and roughly 1.3% taken by the ten largest. Sequencing was done on a sample of PBMCs or a T cell subset sorted from them (not recorded which). Receptor source: an adult who had mild COVID-19 (a few samples of this study predate the infection). Cell type and time point are not known. The CDR3 runs from the conserved cysteine through the conserved F or W. D genes are given only for firm matches. Clone size, where shown, is once, few, many, or a class for clones that have expanded.

CSAKLGGIGSNQPQHF TGCAGTGCTAAGCTCGGGGGGATCGGGAGCAATCAGCCCCAGCATTTT TRBJ1-5 many TRBV20-1 .
CASSSQGGETQYF TGCGCCAGCAGCTCCCAGGGCGGGGAGACCCAGTACTTC TRBJ2-5 many TRBV5-1 .
CASSLSGTGGNEAFF TGTGCCAGCAGCCTCTCCGGGACAGGGGGGAATGAAGCTTTCTTT TRBJ1-1 . TRBV7-2 TRBD1
CASSQGSVGGRKSGKLFF TGCGCCAGCAGCCAAGGATCCGTCGGGGGAAGGAAGTCCGGGAAACTGTTTTTT TRBJ1-4 many TRBV4-1 .
CATSDRPGDEQYF TGTGCCACCAGTGATCGCCCCGGGGACGAGCAGTACTTC TRBJ2-7 many TRBV24-1 .
CASSLEDTLNTEAFF TGCGCCAGCAGCTTGGAAGACACACTTAACACTGAAGCTTTCTTT TRBJ1-1 once TRBV5-1 .
CATSDPWDRGRLNTEAFF TGTGCCACCAGTGACCCCTGGGACAGGGGGAGGCTGAACACTGAAGCTTTCTTT TRBJ1-1 few TRBV24-1 TRBD1
CASSPPTDSYEQYF TGTGCCAGCAGTCCCCCCACAGACAGCTACGAGCAGTACTTC TRBJ2-7 many TRBV12-3/TRBV12-4 .
CASSQQDRGGEQFF TGTGCCAGCAGCCAACAGGACAGGGGAGGTGAGCAGTTCTTC TRBJ2-1 many TRBV7-2 TRBD1
CASSMREGYNEQFF TGTGCCAGTAGTATGCGGGAGGGGTACAATGAGCAGTTCTTC TRBJ2-1 many TRBV19 TRBD2
CASTKNPGTAAGQFF TGTGCCAGCACCAAAAACCCCGGGACCGCCGCTGGGCAGTTCTTC TRBJ2-1 many TRBV7-9 .
CASSYLTGSLRYGYTF TGCGCCAGCAGCTACCTGACAGGGAGCCTCCGCTATGGCTACACCTTC TRBJ1-2 . TRBV5-1 TRBD1
CASSLLMTDWDNEQFF TGTGCCAGCAGCTTGCTTATGACTGATTGGGACAATGAGCAGTTCTTC TRBJ2-1 few TRBV5-6 .
CASSLILAGAPYEQYF TGTGCCAGCAGCTTAATTCTGGCGGGAGCCCCCTACGAGCAGTACTTC TRBJ2-7 many TRBV7-8 TRBD2
CASSLDKGTQYF TGTGCCAGCAGCTTGGACAAGGGGACGCAGTATTTT TRBJ2-3 few TRBV5-4 .
CASSLENEQFF TGCGCCAGCAGCTTGGAGAATGAGCAGTTCTTC TRBJ2-1 many TRBV5-1 .
CASTLAGSYGYTF TGTGCCAGTACCTTGGCCGGGAGCTATGGCTACACCTTC TRBJ1-2 few TRBV19 .
CASSIDGDEQYF TGTGCCAGCAGCATCGACGGAGACGAGCAGTACTTC TRBJ2-7 many TRBV9 .
CASSPPQGSGANVLTF TGTGCCAGCTCACCGCCTCAGGGGTCTGGGGCCAACGTCCTGACTTTC TRBJ2-6 many TRBV18 .
CASSLATSGGANEQFF TGTGCCAGCAGCTTAGCGACTAGCGGGGGGGCAAATGAGCAGTTCTTC TRBJ2-1 many TRBV7-6 TRBD2
CATSDSDQPQHF TGTGCCACCAGTGATTCAGATCAGCCCCAGCATTTT TRBJ1-5 . TRBV24-1 .
CASSDEEGGINYGYTF TGTGCCAGCAGCGACGAGGAAGGGGGCATTAACTATGGCTACACCTTC TRBJ1-2 many TRBV5-5 TRBD1
CASSAGGTGGTEAFF TGCGCCAGCAGCGCTGGGGGGACAGGGGGCACTGAAGCTTTCTTT TRBJ1-1 many TRBV5-1 TRBD1
CSARFRTSGRVRENEQFF TGCAGTGCTAGATTTCGGACTAGCGGGAGAGTTCGTGAAAATGAGCAGTTCTTC TRBJ2-1 many TRBV20-1 TRBD2
CASSLRLAEPDEQFF TGCGCCAGCAGCTTGCGCCTTGCAGAGCCGGATGAGCAGTTCTTC TRBJ2-1 many TRBV5-1 .
CASRGTSGRPDSYEQYF TGTGCCAGCAGGGGGACTAGCGGCCGCCCCGATTCCTACGAGCAGTACTTC TRBJ2-7 many TRBV6-1 TRBD2
CASSQEGLARYNEQFF TGTGCCAGCAGCCAAGAAGGGCTAGCGAGGTACAATGAGCAGTTCTTC TRBJ2-1 many TRBV3-1 .
CASSVGTGLIINTEQFF TGTGCCAGCAGCGTAGGAACGGGGCTAATTATCAATACGGAGCAGTTCTTC TRBJ2-1 many TRBV9 .
CSARAPGQQETQYF TGCAGTGCTAGAGCTCCGGGACAGCAAGAGACCCAGTACTTC TRBJ2-5 many TRBV20-1 TRBD1
CASWGGLALTGELFF TGTGCCAGCTGGGGGGGACTAGCGCTCACCGGGGAGCTGTTTTTT TRBJ2-2 . TRBV11-2 TRBD2
CATSDGPTSSELFF TGTGCCACCAGTGACGGACCGACTAGTTCGGAGCTGTTTTTT TRBJ2-2 many TRBV24-1 .
CASRTLYDGYTF TGTGCCAGCAGGACCCTCTATGACGGCTACACCTTC TRBJ1-2 . TRBV12-3/TRBV12-4 .
CASSDRGRETQYF TGTGCCAGTAGTGACAGGGGGAGAGAGACCCAGTACTTC TRBJ2-5 few TRBV19 TRBD1
CASSRDRGTDTQYF TGTGCCAGCAGTCGCGACAGGGGGACAGATACGCAGTATTTT TRBJ2-3 many TRBV6-6 TRBD1
CASSPTISGEQFF TGTGCCAGCAGCCCGACTATCAGTGGTGAGCAGTTCTTC TRBJ2-1 many TRBV7-6 .
CASSLTGLHDNEQFF TGTGCCAGCAGCTTGACTGGGCTTCACGACAATGAGCAGTTCTTC TRBJ2-1 many TRBV5-6 .
CASSIAGVTGELFF TGTGCCAGCAGTATAGCGGGAGTGACCGGGGAGCTGTTTTTT TRBJ2-2 many TRBV2 TRBD2
CASSEFGRTSMYEQYF TGTGCCAGCAGTGAATTTGGAAGAACGTCTATGTACGAGCAGTACTTC TRBJ2-7 many TRBV25-1 .
CASTRGTHQETQYF TGCGCCAGCACTCGGGGCACGCATCAAGAGACCCAGTACTTC TRBJ2-5 many TRBV5-1 .
CASSLGPVSGNEQFF TGCGCCAGCAGCTTGGGACCGGTCTCCGGCAATGAGCAGTTCTTC TRBJ2-1 medium-sized TRBV5-1 .
CASSLEGEAFF TGTGCCAGCAGCTTAGAGGGTGAAGCTTTCTTT TRBJ1-1 once TRBV13 .
CASSSGTGSAGQFF TGTGCCAGCAGCTCAGGGACTGGGAGTGCAGGGCAGTTCTTC TRBJ2-1 many TRBV7-2 .
CASSLSGGPTEAFF TGCGCCAGCAGCTTGTCCGGGGGGCCCACTGAAGCTTTCTTT TRBJ1-1 many TRBV5-1 .